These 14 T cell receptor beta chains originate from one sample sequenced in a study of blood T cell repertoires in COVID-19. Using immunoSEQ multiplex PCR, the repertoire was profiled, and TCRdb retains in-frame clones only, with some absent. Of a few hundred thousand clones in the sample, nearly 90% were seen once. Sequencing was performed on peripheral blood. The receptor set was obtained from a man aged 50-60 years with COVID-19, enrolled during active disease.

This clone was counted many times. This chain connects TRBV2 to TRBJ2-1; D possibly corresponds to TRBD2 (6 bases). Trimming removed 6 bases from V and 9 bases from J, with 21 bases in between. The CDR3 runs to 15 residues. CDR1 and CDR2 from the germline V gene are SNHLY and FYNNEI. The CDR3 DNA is TGTGCCAGCAGGGTAGGCGGGATCGCCCGCCCTGAGCAGTTCTTC. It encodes CASRVGGIARPEQFF.

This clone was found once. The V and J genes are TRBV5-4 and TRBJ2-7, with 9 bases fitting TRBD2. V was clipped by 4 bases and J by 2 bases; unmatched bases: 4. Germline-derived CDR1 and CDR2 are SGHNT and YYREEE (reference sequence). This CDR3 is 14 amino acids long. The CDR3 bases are TGTGCCAGCAGCCCGCGGGAGGGACCCTACGAGCAGTACTTC. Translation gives CASSPREGPYEQYF.

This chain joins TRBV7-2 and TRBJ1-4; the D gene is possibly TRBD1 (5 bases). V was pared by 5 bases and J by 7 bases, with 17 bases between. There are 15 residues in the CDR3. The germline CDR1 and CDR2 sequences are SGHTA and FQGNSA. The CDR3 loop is CASSPPEGVGEKLFF. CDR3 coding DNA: TGTGCCAGCAGCCCACCTGAAGGGGTCGGTGAAAAACTGTTTTTT.

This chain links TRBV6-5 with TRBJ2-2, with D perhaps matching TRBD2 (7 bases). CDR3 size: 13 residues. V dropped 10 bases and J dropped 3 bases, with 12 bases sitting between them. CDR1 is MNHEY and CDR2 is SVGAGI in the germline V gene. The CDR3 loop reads CATRGAYTGELFF. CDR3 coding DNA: TGTGCCACCCGGGGGGCCTACACCGGGGAGCTGTTTTTT.

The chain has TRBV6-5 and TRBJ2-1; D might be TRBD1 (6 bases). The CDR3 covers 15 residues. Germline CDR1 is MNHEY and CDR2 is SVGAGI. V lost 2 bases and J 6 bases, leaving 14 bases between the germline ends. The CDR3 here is CASSYDGRGTNEQFF. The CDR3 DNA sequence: TGTGCCAGCAGTTACGATGGTAGGGGGACCAATGAGCAGTTCTTC.

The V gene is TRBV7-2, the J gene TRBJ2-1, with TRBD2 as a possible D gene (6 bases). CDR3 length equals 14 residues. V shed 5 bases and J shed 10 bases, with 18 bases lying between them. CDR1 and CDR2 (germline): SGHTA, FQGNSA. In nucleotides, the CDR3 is TGTGCCAGCAGCGCCCCCGGACTGGGGAGGGAGCAGTTCTTC. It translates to CASSAPGLGREQFF.

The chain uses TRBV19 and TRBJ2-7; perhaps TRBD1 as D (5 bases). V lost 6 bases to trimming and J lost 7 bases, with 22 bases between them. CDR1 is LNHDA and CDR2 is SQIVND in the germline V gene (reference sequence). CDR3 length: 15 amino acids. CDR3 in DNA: TGTGCCAGTAGCCCGAGCACAGGACGGGTTGGGGAGCAGTACTTC. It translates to CASSPSTGRVGEQYF. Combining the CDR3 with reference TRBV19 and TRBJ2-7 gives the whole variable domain DGGITQSPKYLFRKEGQNVTLSCEQNLNHDAMYWYRQDPGQGLRLIYYSQIVNDFQKGDIAEGYSVSREKKESFPLTVTSAQKNPTAFYLCASSPSTGRVGEQYFGPGTRLTVT.

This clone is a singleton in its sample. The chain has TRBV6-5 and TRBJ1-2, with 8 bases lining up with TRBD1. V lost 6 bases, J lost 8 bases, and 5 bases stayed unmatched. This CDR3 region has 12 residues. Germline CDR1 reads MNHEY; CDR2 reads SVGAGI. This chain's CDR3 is CASRGQGRGYTF. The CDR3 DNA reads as TGTGCCAGCAGAGGACAGGGACGGGGCTACACCTTC.

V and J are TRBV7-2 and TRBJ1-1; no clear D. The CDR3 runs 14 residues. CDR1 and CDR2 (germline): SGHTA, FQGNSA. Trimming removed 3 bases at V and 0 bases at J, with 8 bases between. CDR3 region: CASSLRLMNTEAFF. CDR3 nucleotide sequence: TGTGCCAGCAGCTTGCGACTGATGAACACTGAAGCTTTCTTT.

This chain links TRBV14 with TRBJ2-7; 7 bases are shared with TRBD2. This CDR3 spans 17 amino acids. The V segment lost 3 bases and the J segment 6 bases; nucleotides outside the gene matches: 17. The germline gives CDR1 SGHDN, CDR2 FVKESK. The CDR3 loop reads CASSQGGPGPLLREQYF. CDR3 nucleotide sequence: TGTGCCAGCAGCCAGGGAGGGCCGGGACCCCTACTCCGCGAGCAGTACTTC.

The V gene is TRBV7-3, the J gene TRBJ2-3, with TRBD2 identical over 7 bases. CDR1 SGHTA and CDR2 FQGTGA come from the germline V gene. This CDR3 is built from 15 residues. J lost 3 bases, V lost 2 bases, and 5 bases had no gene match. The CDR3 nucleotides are TGTGCCAGCAGCTTAGCTAGCGGTATAACAGATACGCAGTATTTT. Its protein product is CASSLASGITDTQYF.

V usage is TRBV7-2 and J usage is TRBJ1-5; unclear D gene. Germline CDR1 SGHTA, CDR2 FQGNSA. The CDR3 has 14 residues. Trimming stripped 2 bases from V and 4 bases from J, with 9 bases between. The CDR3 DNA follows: TGTGCCAGCAGCTTACTCGTTCCGAATCAGCCCCAGCATTTT. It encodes CASSLLVPNQPQHF. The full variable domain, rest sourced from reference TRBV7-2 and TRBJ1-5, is GAGVSQSPSNKVTEKGKDVELRCDPISGHTALYWYRQSLGQGLEFLIYFQGNSAPDKSGLPSDRFSAERTGGSVSTLTIQRTQQEDSAVYLCASSLLVPNQPQHFGDGTRLSIL.

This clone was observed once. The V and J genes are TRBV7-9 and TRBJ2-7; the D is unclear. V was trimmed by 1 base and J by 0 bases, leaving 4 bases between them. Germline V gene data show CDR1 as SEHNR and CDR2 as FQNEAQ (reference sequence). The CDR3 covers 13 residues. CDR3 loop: CASSLGVSYEQYF. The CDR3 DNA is TGTGCCAGCAGCTTAGGAGTCTCCTACGAGCAGTACTTC.

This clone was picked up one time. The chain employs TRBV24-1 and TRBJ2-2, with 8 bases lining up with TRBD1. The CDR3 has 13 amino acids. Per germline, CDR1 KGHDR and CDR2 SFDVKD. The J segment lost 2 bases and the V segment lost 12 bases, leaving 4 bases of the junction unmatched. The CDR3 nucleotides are TGTGCCTCTCAGGGGGCCAACACCGGGGAGCTGTTTTTT. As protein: CASQGANTGELFF.